Following are 11 T cell receptor beta chains from one sample sequenced in a study of T cells after yellow fever vaccination. TCRdb reanalysed the 5' RACE reads using MiXCR and keeps one entry per CDR3 protein. The sample includes a few hundred thousand distinct CDR3 sequences, under 5% seen only once; the top ten take 20% to 25%. The sequences come from PBMCs, collected 5 days after the yellow fever booster vaccination. These TCRs come from a young man who received the YFV17D yellow fever vaccine.

The chain carries TRBV7-2 and TRBJ1-1; D is undetermined. V was pared by 5 bases and J by 0 bases, with 13 bases between. CDR1 SGHTA and CDR2 FQGNSA come from the germline V gene. This CDR3 contains 15 residues. CDR3 in amino acids: CASSLMVGLNTEAFF. Here the CDR3 DNA reads TGTGCCAGCAGCCTCATGGTAGGGTTGAACACTGAAGCTTTCTTT.

J is TRBJ1-4 and V is TRBV7-2, with 7 bases matching TRBD1. The CDR3 has 13 amino acids. The ends lost 2 bases at V and 12 bases at J; junction bases unmatched: 6. CDR1 and CDR2 from the germline V gene are SGHTA and FQGNSA. In nucleotides, the CDR3 is TGTGCCAGCAGCTTAAATCCCAGGGGGGAACTGTTTTTT. This codes for CASSLNPRGELFF.

As to this clonotype: The junction and the germline gene differ at one end; a read error may be behind it. V usage is TRBV24-1 and J usage is TRBJ2-2; 12 bases are shared with TRBD2. CDR1 is KGHDR and CDR2 is SFDVKD in the germline V gene. This CDR3 has 18 amino acids. DNA of the CDR3: TGTGCCACCAGTGGACTAGCGGGGGCCAACACGAACACCGGGGAGCCGTTTTTT. It codes for CATSGLAGANTNTGEPFF.

This clonotype came up a few times. The J gene is TRBJ1-6, the V gene TRBV9, with TRBD1 matching over 8 bases. The V segment lost 3 bases and the J segment 6 bases; nucleotides outside the gene matches: 8. Looked up from germline, CDR1 is SGDLS and CDR2 is YYNGEE. There are 16 residues in the CDR3. The CDR3 loop is CASSASGQGSNSPLHF. For the CDR3, the DNA is TGTGCCAGCAGCGCATCAGGACAGGGATCTAATTCACCCCTCCACTTT.

In DNA form, the CDR3 reads TGTGCCAGCAGCCTAGAGGGGCACACAGATACGCAGTATTTT. Its protein is CASSLEGHTDTQYF. The genes are TRBV7-9 and TRBJ2-3, with D perhaps assigned TRBD1 or TRBD2 (5 bases each). This CDR3 comprises 14 residues. The germline V gene has CDR1 SEHNR and CDR2 FQNEAQ (reference sequence). Trimming took off 5 bases at V and 2 bases at J, with 11 bases between the two ends.

The CDR3 DNA reads TGCAGCGTGAAGACCCAGGACAGCCCCTCCTACGAGCAGTACTTC. It encodes CSVKTQDSPSYEQYF. The genes are TRBV29-1 and TRBJ2-7, with D perhaps TRBD1 (6 bases). Germline V CDR1 and CDR2: SQVTM, ANQGSEA. Deletions cut 6 bases from V and 0 bases from J, with 18 bases between. The CDR3 covers 15 residues.

This clonotype was seen many times. The CDR3, as DNA: TGTGCCAGCATGGAGACAGGTAGCTCCTACGAGCAGTACGTC. Translating it yields CASMETGSSYEQYV. This chain links TRBV6-2 or TRBV6-3 with TRBJ2-7, with D perhaps matching TRBD1 (6 bases). CDR3 length: 14 amino acids. Germline assignment: CDR1 MNHEY and CDR2 SVGEGT. Trimming shortened V by 7 bases and J by 0 bases, and 13 bases separated the two germline ends.

In the case of this clonotype: This may be a read error, as it is one base from a much larger clone. This chain connects TRBV5-1 to TRBJ2-7; 11 bases are a match to TRBD2. The CDR3 loop spans 14 amino acids. The germline V gene encodes CDR1 SGHRS and CDR2 YFSETQ. CDR3 DNA sequence: TGCGCCAGCAGCTCTGGGACTAGCGGATACGAGAAGTACTTC. Its translation is CASSSGTSGYEKYF.

The V gene is TRBV5-1, the J gene TRBJ1-1; D remains unclear. This CDR3 comprises 14 residues. V lost 0 bases, J lost 6 bases, and 12 bases lay in between. Per the germline V gene, CDR1 is SGHRS and CDR2 is YFSETQ. CDR3 region: CASSLVPTAAEAFF. DNA for the CDR3: TGCGCCAGCAGCTTGGTCCCCACCGCGGCTGAAGCTTTCTTT.

The chain joins TRBV5-1 to TRBJ2-7; TRBD1 aligns across 11 bases. The CDR3 has 14 residues. Germline-derived CDR1 and CDR2 are SGHRS and YFSETQ. V lost 4 bases to trimming and J lost 6 bases; unmatched junction nucleotides: 6. DNA of the CDR3: TGCGCCAGCAGCGCCAGGACAGGGGGCGGCGAGCAGTACGTC. Translating it yields CASSARTGGGEQYV.

The chain employs TRBV3-1 and TRBJ1-1, with D unclear. Germline V gene lookup returns CDR1 LGHDT and CDR2 YNNKEL (reference sequence). Trimming cost V 4 bases and J 0 bases, with 12 bases left between them. The length of the CDR3 is 15 residues. The CDR3 here is CASSPAQTMNTEAFF. The DNA for the CDR3 is TGTGCCAGCAGCCCCGCGCAGACTATGAACACTGAAGCTTTCTTT. Together with reference TRBV3-1 and TRBJ1-1, the CDR3 gives the full variable domain: DTAVSQTPKYLVTQMGNDKSIKCEQNLGHDTMYWYKQDSKKFLKIMFSYNNKELIINETVPNRFSPKSPDKAHLNLHINSLELGDSAVYFCASSPAQTMNTEAFFGQGTRLTVV.